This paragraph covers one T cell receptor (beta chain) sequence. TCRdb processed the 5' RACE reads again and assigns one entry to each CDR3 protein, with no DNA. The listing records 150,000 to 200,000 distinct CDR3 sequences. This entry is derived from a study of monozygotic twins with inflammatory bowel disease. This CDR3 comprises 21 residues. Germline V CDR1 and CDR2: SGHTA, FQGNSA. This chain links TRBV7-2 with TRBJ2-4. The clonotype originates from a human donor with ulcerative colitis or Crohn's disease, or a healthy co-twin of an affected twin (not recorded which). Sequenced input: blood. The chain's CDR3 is CASSSAISLETDYIAKNIQYF.